The rows below give T cell receptor beta chains drawn from one sample of a study of blood T cell repertoires in COVID-19. The repertoire was sequenced with immunoSEQ multiplex PCR; TCRdb's copy has only in-frame clones and lacks some. There are around 200,000 clones in the sample; around 84% occur only once, and roughly 20% lies in the top ten. The sequencing sample was made of peripheral blood. The receptors originated from a woman of 80 years or more with active or convalescent COVID-19. CDR3s include the opening cysteine and the closing phenylalanine or tryptophan. D genes are given only for firm matches. The size entry is marked missing in some rows and otherwise reads once, few, many or a size class.

>.|TRBV4-3|TRBJ2-1|.
CASSQDQIWGVVSNEQFF
TGCGCCAGCAGCCAAGATCAAATATGGGGGGTCGTAAGTAATGAGCAGTTCTTC
>few|TRBV29-1|TRBJ1-1|.
CSVGHTEAFF
TGCAGCGTTGGGCACACTGAAGCTTTCTTT
>.|TRBV28|TRBJ1-4|.
CASSYAEKLFF
TGTGCCAGCAGCTATGCAGAAAAACTGTTTTTT
>.|TRBV28|TRBJ1-1|.
CASSGTEAFF
TGTGCCAGCAGCGGTACTGAAGCTTTCTTT
>.|TRBV11-3|TRBJ2-1|.
CASSLTGAVYNEQFF
TGTGCCAGCAGCTTAACGGGAGCCGTCTACAATGAGCAGTTCTTC
>.|TRBV11-3|TRBJ2-1|.
CASSSSPGSAEQFF
TGTGCCAGCAGCTCCTCCCCAGGGTCGGCAGAGCAGTTCTTC
>.|TRBV7-2|TRBJ2-1|.
CASSLGGARGRYNEQFF
TGTGCCAGCAGCCTTGGGGGGGCGCGGGGGAGATACAATGAGCAGTTCTTC
>.|TRBV18|TRBJ2-1|.
CASSPPVSYNEQFF
TGTGCCAGCTCACCCCCCGTCTCCTACAATGAGCAGTTCTTC
>.|TRBV11-3|TRBJ2-7|TRBD1
CASSLGSRGFFDEQYF
TGTGCCAGCAGCTTAGGTTCCAGGGGGTTTTTCGACGAGCAGTACTTC
>.|TRBV6-1|TRBJ1-2|TRBD1
CASSERGTGGLWGYTF
TGTGCCAGCAGTGAAAGGGGGACAGGGGGCCTCTGGGGCTACACCTTC
>.|TRBV27|TRBJ1-1|.
CASRPVGRGTEAFF
TGTGCCAGCAGGCCCGTGGGCCGGGGAACTGAAGCTTTCTTT
>.|TRBV3-1/TRBV3-2|TRBJ2-5|TRBD2
CASSQDQSGGAPQETQYF
TGTGCCAGCAGCCAAGATCAAAGCGGGGGGGCGCCTCAAGAGACCCAGTACTTC
>.|TRBV7-9|TRBJ1-4|.
CASSLVLRGEKLFF
TGTGCCAGCAGCTTAGTTCTCCGGGGTGAAAAACTGTTTTTT
>.|TRBV29-1|TRBJ2-7|TRBD2
CSAGTSGILTYEQYF
TGCAGCGCCGGGACTAGCGGGATACTTACCTACGAGCAGTACTTC
>.|TRBV6-1|TRBJ1-1|TRBD1
CASSDIAGGSGAFF
TGTGCCAGCAGTGATATTGCAGGGGGGTCTGGGGCTTTCTTT
>.|TRBV5-6|TRBJ2-1|.
CASSPGEVEQFF
TGTGCCAGCAGCCCGGGGGAGGTTGAGCAGTTCTTC
>.|TRBV6-5|TRBJ2-7|TRBD2
CATLSTSGRNEQYF
TGTGCCACGCTTTCAACTAGCGGGAGGAACGAGCAGTACTTC
>.|TRBV9|TRBJ2-7|.
CASSVDGQGLTEQYF
TGTGCCAGCAGCGTAGATGGGCAGGGGCTAACGGAGCAGTACTTC
>.|TRBV5-1|TRBJ2-7|TRBD2
CASSPIAGGGGSYEQYF
TGCGCCAGCAGCCCCATAGCCGGGGGGGGTGGCTCCTACGAGCAGTACTTC
>.|TRBV19|TRBJ2-1|.
CASTNSWTVTEQFF
TGTGCCAGTACCAATTCCTGGACAGTTACGGAGCAGTTCTTC
>.|TRBV4-1|TRBJ1-4|TRBD1
CASSRTGTGGNEKLFF
TGCGCCAGCAGCCGAACCGGGACAGGGGGAAATGAAAAACTGTTTTTT
>.|TRBV10-3|TRBJ2-7|.
CAIMQGYEQYF
TGTGCCATCATGCAGGGTTACGAGCAGTACTTC
>.|TRBV3-1/TRBV3-2|TRBJ1-4|.
CASSLRELGEKLFF
TGTGCCAGCAGCCTCCGGGAGCTGGGTGAAAAACTGTTTTTT
>.|TRBV3-1/TRBV3-2|TRBJ2-7|TRBD2
CASSQGVLSGGQYEQYF
TGTGCCAGCAGCCAAGGCGTCCTTAGCGGGGGGCAATACGAGCAGTACTTC
>.|TRBV30|TRBJ2-7|TRBD1
CAWSIPTGGRSAEQYF
TGTGCCTGGAGTATCCCGACAGGGGGAAGATCGGCCGAGCAGTACTTC
>.|TRBV19|TRBJ2-3|.
CASSSTGFTDTQYF
TGTGCCAGTAGTAGTACAGGTTTCACAGATACGCAGTATTTT
>.|TRBV24-1|TRBJ2-7|.
CATNLAASYEQYF
TGTGCCACCAATTTAGCGGCCTCCTACGAGCAGTACTTC
>.|TRBV18|TRBJ2-5|TRBD1
CASSRTGGPGETQYF
TGTGCCAGCTCACGGACAGGCGGACCCGGGGAGACCCAGTACTTC
>.|TRBV14|TRBJ1-1|.
CASKSLEGRNTEAFF
TGTGCCAGCAAGTCTCTAGAGGGCCGGAACACTGAAGCTTTCTTT
>once|TRBV5-4|TRBJ2-4|TRBD1
CASSRDRGLTKNIQYF
TGTGCCAGCAGCAGGGACAGGGGGCTGACCAAAAACATTCAGTACTTC
>.|TRBV30|TRBJ1-2|.
CAWSVNWGGGYTF
TGTGCCTGGAGTGTAAATTGGGGGGGCGGCTACACCTTC
>.|TRBV7-3|TRBJ1-1|TRBD1
CASSPTGGLYTEAFF
TGTGCCAGCAGCCCCACAGGGGGCTTGTACACTGAAGCTTTCTTT
>.|TRBV18|TRBJ1-4|.
CASSPSRINEKLFF
TGTGCCAGCTCACCAAGCAGGATTAATGAAAAACTGTTTTTT
>.|TRBV30|TRBJ1-6|TRBD1
CACRGRGQSPLHF
TGTGCGTGTCGGGGCAGGGGGCAATCACCCCTCCACTTT
>.|TRBV5-5|TRBJ2-7|TRBD1
CASSPGQSYEQYF
TGTGCCAGCAGCCCGGGACAGTCCTACGAGCAGTACTTC
>.|TRBV5-4|TRBJ2-1|TRBD2
CASSRGTSGSGYNEQFF
TGTGCCAGCAGCCGAGGGACTAGCGGGAGTGGTTACAATGAGCAGTTCTTC
>.|TRBV7-2|TRBJ2-7|TRBD2
CASSLARLAGVQSTYEQYF
TGTGCCAGCAGCTTAGCCCGACTAGCGGGGGTACAATCTACCTACGAGCAGTACTTC
>few|TRBV19|TRBJ1-5|.
CASSPQGQGMNQPQHF
TGTGCCAGTAGTCCCCAGGGGCAGGGGATGAATCAGCCCCAGCATTTT
>.|TRBV18|TRBJ2-3|.
CASSRADSITDTQYF
TGTGCCAGCTCACGGGCGGACTCAATTACAGATACGCAGTATTTT
>.|TRBV10-2|TRBJ2-1|TRBD2
CASSEQLAGYNEQFF
TGCGCCAGCAGTGAACAGCTAGCGGGCTACAATGAGCAGTTCTTC
>.|TRBV28|TRBJ2-7|TRBD1
CASSLRSQGVIYSYEQYF
TGTGCCAGCAGTTTAAGGAGTCAGGGGGTGATCTACTCCTACGAGCAGTACTTC